This T cell receptor beta chain originates from a study of blood T cell repertoires in COVID-19 (dated by TCRdb to 2020 to 2021). Turning to the overall study: Collaborator samples came from the United States, Italy and Spain and covered acute and convalescent phases of COVID-19. Where available, HLA class I and class II types were obtained from metadata supplied by the sample provider rather than from assay-based typing. Nearly every sample came with metadata listing a de-identified subject ID, COVID-19 status, age in years and sex. Samples were obtained from the ongoing ImmuneRACE study (first 160 participants) and from 1,254 subjects provided by 6 global collaborators. The material from the prospective study consisted of cDNA or gDNA derived from T cells, B-cell-depleted T cells, or PBMCs. The repertoires were released in a freely available public database intended as a resource for research on the immune response to SARS-CoV-2. The dataset comprised deeply sampled blood TCRbeta repertoires from subjects exposed to, actively infected with, or recovered from COVID-19.

TCRbeta CDR3 regions were amplified from genomic DNA by means of the immunoSEQ Assay, a bias-controlled multiplex PCR. As for how the authors treated the data: Nucleated cell counts per sample were estimated from amplification of reference gene primers within the assay. To quantify the absolute abundance of each unique TCRbeta CDR3 rearrangement, sequence reads were collapsed and filtered. Productive Simpson clonality was computed per sample as the square root of Simpson's diversity index over productive rearrangements. TCRdb's version of the immuneACCESS table is confined to in-frame rearrangements and falls short of the full clone set. An unresolved V gene accounts for under half of the shortfall where checked; the remainder is of unknown origin. That table is the source of V, J and clone size, and D and trimming were worked out from the DNA. Within this sample are around 170,000 clones, with roughly 80% of them counted one time only. The top ten clones comprise 12% of the sample.

As to this clone: Its target antigen remains unknown. The sample holds no much larger clone one base away, and base qualities are not on file.

Summary of the overall study and its limitations: How much clinical and demographic metadata was included differed by source and by participant, and the metadata was provided uncurated.

V ends up 3 bases short and J 5 bases short, with an unmatched junction base count of 2. The CDR3 contains 13 residues, cysteine and phenylalanine counted. Only the CDR3 DNA stays, 39 bases, in frame from base 1. Per the germline V gene, SNHLY is the CDR1 and FYNNEI is the CDR2. Participants in the prospective study were aged roughly 18 to 100 years, lived in 24 United States geographic areas, and enrolled through a virtual design. To assign participants to cohorts, the prospective study relied on clinical history that participants themselves reported in a screening survey and a study questionnaire. For ImmuneRACE Cohort 3, a participant was defined as recovered based on two consecutive negative NP/OP PCR tests, clearance by a healthcare professional, or resolution of symptoms. Mobile phlebotomists in the prospective study collected whole blood, serum and a nasopharyngeal or oropharyngeal swab from every participant. Additional blood draws and questionnaires over an approximately two-month period could optionally be provided by prospective study participants. Blood samples from the prospective study were shipped frozen or at room temperature prior to DNA extraction.

The sequence links TRBV2 to TRBJ2-7; 9 nucleotides in the junction match TRBD1. Material: PBMCs or T cells enriched from blood (not recorded which). The receptor was derived from a man aged 45-60 years who had recovered from COVID-19. This receptor has the CDR3 CASSETGGDEQYF. The DNA sequence is given as TGTGCCAGCAGTGAGACAGGGGGGGACGAGCAGTACTTC.